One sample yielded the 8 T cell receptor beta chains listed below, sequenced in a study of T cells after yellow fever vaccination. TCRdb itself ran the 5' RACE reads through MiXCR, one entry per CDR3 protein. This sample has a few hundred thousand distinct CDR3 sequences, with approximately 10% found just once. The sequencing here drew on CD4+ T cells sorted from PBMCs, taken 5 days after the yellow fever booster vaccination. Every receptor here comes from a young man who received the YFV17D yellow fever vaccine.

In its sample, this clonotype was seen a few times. For the CDR3, the DNA is TGTGCCAGCAGCCCGGGGGCCGGGGGGGGTAAAGATACGCAGTATTTT. Protein: CASSPGAGGGKDTQYF. The rearrangement uses TRBV3-1 and TRBJ2-3; 8 nucleotides line up with TRBD2. The CDR3 is made up of 16 amino acids. With 4 bases clipped from V and 5 bases from J, the junction kept 11 bases outside the gene matches. From germline, CDR1 is LGHDT and CDR2 YNNKEL (reference sequence).

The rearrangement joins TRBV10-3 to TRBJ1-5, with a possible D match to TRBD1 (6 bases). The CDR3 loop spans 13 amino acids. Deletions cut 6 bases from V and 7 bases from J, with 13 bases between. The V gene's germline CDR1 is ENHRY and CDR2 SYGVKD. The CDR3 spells CAISSGDPQPQHF. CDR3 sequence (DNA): TGTGCCATCAGCTCAGGGGATCCCCAGCCCCAGCATTTT.

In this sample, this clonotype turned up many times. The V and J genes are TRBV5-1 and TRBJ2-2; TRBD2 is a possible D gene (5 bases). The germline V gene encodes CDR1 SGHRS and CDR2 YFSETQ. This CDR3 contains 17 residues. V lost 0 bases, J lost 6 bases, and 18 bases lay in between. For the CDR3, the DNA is TGCGCCAGCAGCTTGGATCCCGGGGTTGTTGCCGCCGGGGAGCTGTTTTTT. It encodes CASSLDPGVVAAGELFF.

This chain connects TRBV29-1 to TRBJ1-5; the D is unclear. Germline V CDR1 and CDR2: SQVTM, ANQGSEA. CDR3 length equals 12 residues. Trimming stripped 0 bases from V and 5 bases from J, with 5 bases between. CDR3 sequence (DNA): TGCAGCGTTGAAGATATAGATCAGCCCCAGCATTTT. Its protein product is CSVEDIDQPQHF.

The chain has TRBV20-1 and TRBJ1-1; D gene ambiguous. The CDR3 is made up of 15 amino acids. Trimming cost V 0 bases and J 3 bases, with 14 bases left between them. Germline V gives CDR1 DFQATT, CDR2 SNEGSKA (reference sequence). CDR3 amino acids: CSARDKRRGDTEAFF. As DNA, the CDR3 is TGCAGTGCTAGAGATAAAAGGCGTGGGGACACTGAAGCTTTCTTT.

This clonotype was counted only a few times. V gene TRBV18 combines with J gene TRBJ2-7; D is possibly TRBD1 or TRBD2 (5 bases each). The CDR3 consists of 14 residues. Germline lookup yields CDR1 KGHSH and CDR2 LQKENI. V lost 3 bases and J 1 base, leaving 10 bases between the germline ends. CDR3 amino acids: CASSPGTFSYEQYV. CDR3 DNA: TGTGCCAGCTCACCGGGGACCTTTTCCTACGAGCAGTACGTC.

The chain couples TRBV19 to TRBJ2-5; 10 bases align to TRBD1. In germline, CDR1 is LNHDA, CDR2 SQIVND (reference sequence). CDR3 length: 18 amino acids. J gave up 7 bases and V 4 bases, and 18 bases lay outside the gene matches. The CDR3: CASSKELGWDRGIGTQYF. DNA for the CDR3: TGTGCCAGTAGTAAGGAGCTGGGTTGGGACAGGGGAATCGGGACCCAGTACTTC.

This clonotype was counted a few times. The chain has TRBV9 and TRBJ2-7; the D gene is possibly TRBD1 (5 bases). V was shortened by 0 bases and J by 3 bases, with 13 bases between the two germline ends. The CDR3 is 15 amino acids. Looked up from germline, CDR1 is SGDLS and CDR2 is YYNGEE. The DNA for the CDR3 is TGTGCCAGCAGCGTAGGTGGCAGGGCGATCTACGAGCAGTACTTC. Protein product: CASSVGGRAIYEQYF.